This T cell receptor (beta chain) was retrieved from a study of T cells in Graves' hyperthyroidism and ophthalmopathy. Study summary: Pretreatment peripheral blood was obtained at initial diagnosis.

Amplification of TCR beta CDR3 regions used RNA as the template. A first-round RT-PCR of the TCR CDR3 used the HTBI primer set. TCRdb called the multiplex PCR reads again in MiXCR, with one record for every CDR3 protein. This sample yields approximately 610,000 distinct CDR3 sequences, of which about 15% are seen a single time; approximately 4.3% belongs to the top ten. This clonotype appeared many times. V dropped 5 bases and J dropped 0 bases, with 13 bases sitting between them. Germline CDR1 SGHTA, CDR2 FQGNSA. The CDR3 loop spans 15 amino acids. The specimen sequenced was blood. V is TRBV7-2 and J is TRBJ1-1; D call uncertain. This TCR came from a woman in her 40s with Graves' ophthalmopathy. CDR3 coding DNA: TGTGCCAGCAGCGAAGAGGGCCAAATGAACACTGAAGCTTTCTTT. Translation: CASSEEGQMNTEAFF.